This paragraph covers one TCR beta chain sequence. This entry is derived from a study of control samples from healthy donors and cancer patients. Profiled with immunoSEQ multiplex PCR; TCRdb holds only in-frame clones, not every one. The top ten hold 6% to 8% of the sample, which has about 110,000 clones, about 89% seen once. The junction had 2 bases not matched to a gene; V was cut back by 5 bases and J by 5 bases. The CDR3 sequence is 11 residues long. Looked up from germline, CDR1 is DFQATT and CDR2 is SNEGSKA (reference sequence). This rearrangement joins TRBV20-1 to TRBJ2-7; 8 bases map to TRBD1. Sequenced material: blood. This TCR derives from a woman aged 18-29 years in good health. The chain's CDR3 is CSAGQGHEQYF. The DNA for the CDR3 is TGCAGTGCTGGACAGGGCCACGAGCAGTACTTC.